This TCR beta chain was captured in a study of neurological immune-mediated disorders. One entry per CDR3 protein, called by TCRdb with MiXCR from the 5' RACE reads. The sample consists of roughly 30,000 distinct CDR3 sequences, approximately 4.5% of them appearing once. This clonotype was found many times. Deletions cut 4 bases from V and 10 bases from J, with 12 bases between. This CDR3 has 13 amino acids. Germline V lookup: CDR1 SGHRS, CDR2 YFSETQ. J is TRBJ1-6 and V is TRBV5-1; D is ambiguous. The sample comprised PBMCs. The receptor's source is a young man in good health. The CDR3 DNA reads as TGCGCCAGCAGCCTGAACCCAGAGTCACCCCTCCACTTT. Protein product: CASSLNPESPLHF.